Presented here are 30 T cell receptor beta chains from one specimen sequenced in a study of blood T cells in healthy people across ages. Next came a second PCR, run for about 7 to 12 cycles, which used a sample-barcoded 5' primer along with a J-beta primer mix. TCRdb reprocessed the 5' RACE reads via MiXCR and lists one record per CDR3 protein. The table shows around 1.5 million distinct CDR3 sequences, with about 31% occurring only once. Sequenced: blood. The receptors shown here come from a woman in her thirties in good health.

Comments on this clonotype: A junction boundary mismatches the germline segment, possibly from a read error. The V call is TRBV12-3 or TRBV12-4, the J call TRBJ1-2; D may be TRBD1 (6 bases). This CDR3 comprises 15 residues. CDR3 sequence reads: CASSLSSRGWYDYTF. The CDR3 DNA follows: TGTGCCAGCAGTTTATCATCCAGGGGTTGGTATGACTACACCTTC.

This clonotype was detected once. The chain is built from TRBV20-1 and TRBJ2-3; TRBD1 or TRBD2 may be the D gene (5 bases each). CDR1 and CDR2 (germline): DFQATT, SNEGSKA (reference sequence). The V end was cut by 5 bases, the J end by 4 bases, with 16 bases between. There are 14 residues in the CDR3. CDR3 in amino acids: CSAWGMPRPDTQYF. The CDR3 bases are TGCAGTGCTTGGGGGATGCCCCGGCCAGATACGCAGTATTTT.

For the CDR3, the DNA is TGTGCCACTCGGGATTTGTCGGATACGCAGTATTTT. It translates to CATRDLSDTQYF. This rearrangement joins TRBV6-2 or TRBV6-3 to TRBJ2-3; a possible D gene is TRBD2 (5 bases). V dropped 10 bases and J dropped 6 bases, with 14 bases sitting between them. The CDR3 has 12 amino acids. Germline lookup yields CDR1 MNHEY and CDR2 SVGEGT.

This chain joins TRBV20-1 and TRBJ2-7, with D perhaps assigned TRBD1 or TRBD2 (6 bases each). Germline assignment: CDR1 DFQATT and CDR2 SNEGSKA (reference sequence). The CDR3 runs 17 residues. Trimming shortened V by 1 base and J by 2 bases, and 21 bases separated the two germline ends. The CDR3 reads CSARGGVGGGPTYEQYF. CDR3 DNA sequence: TGCAGTGCTAGAGGAGGAGTCGGTGGGGGGCCCACCTACGAGCAGTACTTC.

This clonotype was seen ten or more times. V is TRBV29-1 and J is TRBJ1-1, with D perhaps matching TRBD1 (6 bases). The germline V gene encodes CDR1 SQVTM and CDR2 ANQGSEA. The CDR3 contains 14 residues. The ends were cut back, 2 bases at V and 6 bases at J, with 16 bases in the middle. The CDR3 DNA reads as TGCAGCGTTGAACCCCAGGGGCGAGGGTCTGAAGCTTTCTTT. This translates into CSVEPQGRGSEAFF.

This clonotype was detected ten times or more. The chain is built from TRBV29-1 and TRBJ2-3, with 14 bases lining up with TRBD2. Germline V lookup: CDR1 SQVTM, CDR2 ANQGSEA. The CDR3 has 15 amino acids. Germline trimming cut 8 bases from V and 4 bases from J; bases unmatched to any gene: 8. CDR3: CSTKAGLAGADTQYF. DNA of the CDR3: TGCAGCACCAAGGCGGGACTAGCGGGGGCAGATACGCAGTATTTT.

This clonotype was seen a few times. The CDR3 DNA follows: TGTGCCAGCAGCCTCGGACAGGGGCTTTCATATAATTCACCCCTCCACTTT. This translates into CASSLGQGLSYNSPLHF. J is TRBJ1-6 and V is TRBV7-8, with 9 nucleotides matching TRBD1. The CDR3 is 17 residues long. Per germline, CDR1 SGHVS and CDR2 FQNEAQ. The V segment lost 5 bases and the J segment 4 bases; nucleotides outside the gene matches: 9.

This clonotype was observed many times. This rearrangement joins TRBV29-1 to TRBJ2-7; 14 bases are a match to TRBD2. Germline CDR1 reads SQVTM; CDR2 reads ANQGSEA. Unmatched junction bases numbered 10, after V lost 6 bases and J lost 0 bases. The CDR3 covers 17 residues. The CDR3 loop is CSVPGLAGAGGSYEQYF. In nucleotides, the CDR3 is TGCAGCGTCCCGGGACTAGCGGGGGCAGGTGGCTCCTACGAGCAGTACTTC.

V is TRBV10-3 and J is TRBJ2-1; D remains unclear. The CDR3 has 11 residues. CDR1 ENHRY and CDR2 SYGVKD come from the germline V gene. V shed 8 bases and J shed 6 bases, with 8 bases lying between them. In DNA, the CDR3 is TGTGCCATCTTCCCCTTCAATGAGCAGTTCTTC. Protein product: CAIFPFNEQFF.

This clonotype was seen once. The CDR3 DNA sequence: TGTGCCAGCAGCGTGAAGCCCCTTTACGAGACCCAGTACTTC. Its protein is CASSVKPLYETQYF. This chain links TRBV28 with TRBJ2-5; D is uncertain. The CDR3 runs 14 residues. Looked up from germline, CDR1 is MDHEN and CDR2 is SYDVKM. Deletions cut 6 bases from V and 5 bases from J, with 16 bases between.

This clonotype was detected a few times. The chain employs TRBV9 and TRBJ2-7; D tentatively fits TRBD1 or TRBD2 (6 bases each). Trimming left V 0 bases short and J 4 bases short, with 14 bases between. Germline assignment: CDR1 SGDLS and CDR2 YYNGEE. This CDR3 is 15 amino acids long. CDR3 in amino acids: CASSVGAGGVYEQYF. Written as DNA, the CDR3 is TGTGCCAGCAGCGTAGGTGCCGGGGGCGTTTACGAGCAGTACTTC.

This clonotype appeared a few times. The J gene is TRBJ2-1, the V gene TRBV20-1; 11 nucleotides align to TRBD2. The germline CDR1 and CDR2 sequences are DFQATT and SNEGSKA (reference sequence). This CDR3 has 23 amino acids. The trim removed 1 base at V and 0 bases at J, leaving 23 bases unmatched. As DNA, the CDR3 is TGCAGTGCTAGAGTCCCCACCCCCCGGGGTCTAGCGGGGGGAACGAGCTCCTACAATGAGCAGTTCTTC. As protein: CSARVPTPRGLAGGTSSYNEQFF.

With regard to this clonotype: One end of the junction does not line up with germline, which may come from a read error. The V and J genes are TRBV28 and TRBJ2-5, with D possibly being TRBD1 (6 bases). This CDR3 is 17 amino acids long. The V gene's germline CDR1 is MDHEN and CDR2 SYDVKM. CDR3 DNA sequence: TGTGCCAGCTCCCAGGGCCCCGGCAGGGGCCATCAAGGGACCCAGTACTTC. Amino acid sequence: CASSQGPGRGHQGTQYF.

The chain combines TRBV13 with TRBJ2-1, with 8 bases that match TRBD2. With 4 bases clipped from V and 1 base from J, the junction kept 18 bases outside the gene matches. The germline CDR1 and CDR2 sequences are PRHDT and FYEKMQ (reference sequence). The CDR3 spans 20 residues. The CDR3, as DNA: TGTGCCAGCAGCTCTTACTGGGATAGCGGGGTCTCCGGTTCCTACAATGAGCAGTTCTTC. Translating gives CASSSYWDSGVSGSYNEQFF.

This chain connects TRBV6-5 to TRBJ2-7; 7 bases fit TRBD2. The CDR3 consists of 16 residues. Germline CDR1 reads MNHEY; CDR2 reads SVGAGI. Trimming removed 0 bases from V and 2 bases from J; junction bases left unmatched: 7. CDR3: CASSYSISGKTYEQYF. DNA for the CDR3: TGTGCCAGCAGTTACTCGATCAGCGGGAAGACCTACGAGCAGTACTTC.

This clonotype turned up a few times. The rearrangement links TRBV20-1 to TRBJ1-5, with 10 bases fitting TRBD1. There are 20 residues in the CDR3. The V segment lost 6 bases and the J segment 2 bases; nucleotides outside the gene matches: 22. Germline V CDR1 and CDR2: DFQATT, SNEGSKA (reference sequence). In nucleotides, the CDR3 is TGCAGTGCCCGTACGGTTAGCGGGACAGGGGAATATTATGGCAATCAGCCCCAGCATTTT. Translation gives CSARTVSGTGEYYGNQPQHF.

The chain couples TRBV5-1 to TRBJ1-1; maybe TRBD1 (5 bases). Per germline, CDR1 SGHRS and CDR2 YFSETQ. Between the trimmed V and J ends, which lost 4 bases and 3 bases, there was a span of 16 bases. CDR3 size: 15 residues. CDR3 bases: TGCGCCAGCAGCCGCCCGGGGGTGGGCGACACTGAAGCTTTCTTT. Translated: CASSRPGVGDTEAFF. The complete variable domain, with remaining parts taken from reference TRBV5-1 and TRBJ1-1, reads KAGVTQTPRYLIKTRGQQVTLSCSPISGHRSVSWYQQTPGQGLQFLFEYFSETQRNKGNFPGRFSGRQFSNSRSEMNVSTLELGDSALYLCASSRPGVGDTEAFFGQGTRLTVV.

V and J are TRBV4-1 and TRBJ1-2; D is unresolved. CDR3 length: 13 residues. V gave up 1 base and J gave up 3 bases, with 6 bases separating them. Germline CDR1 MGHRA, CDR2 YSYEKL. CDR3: CASSQGWDYGYTF. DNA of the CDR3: TGCGCCAGCAGCCAAGGCTGGGACTATGGCTACACCTTC.

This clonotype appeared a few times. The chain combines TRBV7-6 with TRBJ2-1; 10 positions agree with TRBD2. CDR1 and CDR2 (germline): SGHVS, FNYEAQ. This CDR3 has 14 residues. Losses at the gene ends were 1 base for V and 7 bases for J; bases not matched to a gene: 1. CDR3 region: CASSLGGLANEQFF. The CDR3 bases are TGTGCCAGCAGCTTAGGGGGACTAGCGAATGAGCAGTTCTTC.

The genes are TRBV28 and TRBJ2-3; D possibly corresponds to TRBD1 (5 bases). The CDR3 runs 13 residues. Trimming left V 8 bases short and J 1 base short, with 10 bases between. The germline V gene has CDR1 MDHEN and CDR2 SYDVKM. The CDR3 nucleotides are TGTGCCAGCCACCAGGGCCGCACAGATACGCAGTATTTT. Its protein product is CASHQGRTDTQYF.

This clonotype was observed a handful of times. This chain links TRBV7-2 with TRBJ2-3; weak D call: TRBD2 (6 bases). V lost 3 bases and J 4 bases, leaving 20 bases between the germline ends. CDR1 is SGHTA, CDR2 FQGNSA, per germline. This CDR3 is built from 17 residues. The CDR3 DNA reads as TGTGCCAGCAGCTTCGCCGCCCCCGCTAGCGTCTCAGATACGCAGTATTTT. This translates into CASSFAAPASVSDTQYF. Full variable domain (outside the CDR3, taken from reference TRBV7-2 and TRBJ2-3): GAGVSQSPSNKVTEKGKDVELRCDPISGHTALYWYRQSLGQGLEFLIYFQGNSAPDKSGLPSDRFSAERTGGSVSTLTIQRTQQEDSAVYLCASSFAAPASVSDTQYFGPGTRLTVL.

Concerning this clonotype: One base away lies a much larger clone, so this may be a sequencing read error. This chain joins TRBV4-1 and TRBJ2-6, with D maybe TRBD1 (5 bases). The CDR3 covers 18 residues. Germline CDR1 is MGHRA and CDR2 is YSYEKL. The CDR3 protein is CASSQDRVPYSGTNVLTF. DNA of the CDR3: TGCGCCAGCAGCCAAGACAGGGTCCCTTACTCTGGGACCAACGTCCTGACTTTC.

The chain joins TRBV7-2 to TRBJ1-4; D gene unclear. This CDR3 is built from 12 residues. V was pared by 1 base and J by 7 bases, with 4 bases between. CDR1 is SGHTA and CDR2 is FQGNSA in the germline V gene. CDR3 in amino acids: CASSLEFEKLFF. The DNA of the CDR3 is TGTGCCAGCAGCTTAGAGTTTGAAAAACTGTTTTTT.

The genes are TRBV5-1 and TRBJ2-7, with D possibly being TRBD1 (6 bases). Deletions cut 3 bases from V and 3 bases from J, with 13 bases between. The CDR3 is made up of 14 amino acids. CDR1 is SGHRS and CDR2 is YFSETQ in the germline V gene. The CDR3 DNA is TGCGCCAGCAGCTCTGGGACATTAGTCTACGAGCAGTACTTC. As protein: CASSSGTLVYEQYF.

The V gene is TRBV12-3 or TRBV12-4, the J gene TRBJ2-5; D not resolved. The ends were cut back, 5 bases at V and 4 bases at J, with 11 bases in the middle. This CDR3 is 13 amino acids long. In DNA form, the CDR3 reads TGTGCCAGCAGTCGCCTGTGGGGAGAGACCCAGTACTTC. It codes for CASSRLWGETQYF.

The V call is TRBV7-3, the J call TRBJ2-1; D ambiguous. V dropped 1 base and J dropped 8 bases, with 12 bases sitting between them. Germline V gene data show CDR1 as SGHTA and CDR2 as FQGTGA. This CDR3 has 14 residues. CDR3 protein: CASSLNAGGDEQFF. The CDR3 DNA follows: TGTGCCAGCAGCTTAAACGCAGGCGGAGATGAGCAGTTCTTC.

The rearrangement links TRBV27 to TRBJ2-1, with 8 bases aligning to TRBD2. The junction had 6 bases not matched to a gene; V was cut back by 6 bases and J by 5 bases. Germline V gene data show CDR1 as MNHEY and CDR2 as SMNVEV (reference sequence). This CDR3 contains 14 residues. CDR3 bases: TGTGCCAGCAGGGGACTAGATACGAACAATGAGCAGTTCTTC. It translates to CASRGLDTNNEQFF.

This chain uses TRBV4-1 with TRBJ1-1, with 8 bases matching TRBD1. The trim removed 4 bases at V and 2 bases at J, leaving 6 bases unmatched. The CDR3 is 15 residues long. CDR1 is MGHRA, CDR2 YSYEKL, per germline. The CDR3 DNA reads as TGCGCCAGCAGCCGTGAGGGGACAGGCAACACTGAAGCTTTCTTT. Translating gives CASSREGTGNTEAFF.

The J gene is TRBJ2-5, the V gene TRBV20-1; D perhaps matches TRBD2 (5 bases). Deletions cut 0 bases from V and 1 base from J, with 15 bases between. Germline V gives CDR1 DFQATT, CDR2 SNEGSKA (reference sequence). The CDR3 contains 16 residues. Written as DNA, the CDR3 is TGCAGTGCTAGAGATCCCGGACTGATGGGCCAAGAGACCCAGTACTTC. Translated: CSARDPGLMGQETQYF.

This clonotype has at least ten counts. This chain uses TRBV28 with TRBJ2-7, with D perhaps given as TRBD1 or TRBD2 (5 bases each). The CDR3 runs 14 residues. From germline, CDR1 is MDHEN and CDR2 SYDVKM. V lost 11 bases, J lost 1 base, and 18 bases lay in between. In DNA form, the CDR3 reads TGTGCCCTTGAACCCGGGACGGTATCCTACGAGCAGTACTTC. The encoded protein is CALEPGTVSYEQYF.